The source of this T cell receptor beta chain is a study of molecular identifiers for immune sequencing clone quantification. TCRdb processed the PCR reads anew with MiXCR; each CDR3 protein has one entry. The sample has around 460,000 distinct CDR3 sequences; roughly 25% are singletons. After removal of 5 bases from V and 8 bases from J, the junction contained 10 bases not matched to a gene. Germline loops: CDR1 SQVTM, CDR2 ANQGSEA. The CDR3 is 13 residues long. This clonotype appeared a few times. The clonotype comes from a human donor in good health. Some libraries in this study had Jurkat cell RNA spiked in. The sequenced material came from naive CD8+ T cells from blood, with Jurkat cell RNA spiked in. The subset is: FACS-sorted CD8+CD4-CCR7+CD45RA+ naive T cells. This chain links TRBV29-1 with TRBJ1-2; 8 positions agree with TRBD1. In DNA form, the CDR3 reads TGCAGCGTTACTGTTCCGACAGGGGACGGCTACACCTTC. It yields the protein CSVTVPTGDGYTF.